The clone carrying this TCR beta chain was found a few times. What it binds is not known. The data derive from a study of identical twins' blood T cells. TCR cDNA libraries came from RNA via a modified published protocol. Each TCR cDNA library carried sample-specific barcodes on both ends. TCRdb analysed the 5' RACE reads with MiXCR anew, one entry per CDR3 protein. The table records hundreds of thousands of distinct CDR3 sequences, 28% of them present only once. Trimming cost V 0 bases and J 4 bases; bases outside gene matches: 9. Germline V gives CDR1 SGHRS, CDR2 YFSETQ. The CDR3 has 17 residues. Study-level findings and limits: Top TCRbeta clonotypes were shared more with twin than unrelated donors. Even for out-of-frame TCRbeta, twins reportedly shared V gene usage much more than unrelated donors.

This TCR was recovered from a woman between 18 and 55 years old in good health. The gene calls are TRBV5-1 and TRBJ1-1; 10 nucleotides match TRBD1. The specimen was PBMCs. The CDR3 loop is CASSLAGQGVSRTEAFF. The CDR3 nucleotides are TGCGCCAGCAGCTTGGCAGGACAGGGGGTTTCTCGCACTGAAGCTTTCTTT.